This passage covers 11 T cell receptor beta chains from one sample sequenced in a study of control samples from healthy donors and cancer patients. Libraries were prepared by immunoSEQ multiplex PCR; TCRdb keeps only in-frame clonotypes and omits some of them. The table lists 120,000 or so clones, 89% of them singletons. Sample: blood. Every receptor here comes from a man aged 50 to 60 in good health.

The table lists this clone with a few counts. V usage is TRBV19 and J usage is TRBJ1-1, with 7 bases aligning to TRBD1. J gave up 5 bases and V 2 bases, and 5 bases lay outside the gene matches. Germline loops: CDR1 LNHDA, CDR2 SQIVND (reference sequence). The CDR3 totals 14 residues. The CDR3 is CASSIKGAKTEAFF. The CDR3 DNA sequence: TGTGCCAGTAGTATAAAGGGGGCAAAGACTGAAGCTTTCTTT.

The chain uses TRBV2 and TRBJ1-2; D unclear. Looked up from germline, CDR1 is SNHLY and CDR2 is FYNNEI. The CDR3 has 13 residues. Between the trimmed V and J ends, which lost 3 bases and 8 bases, there was a span of 13 bases. Here the CDR3 DNA reads TGTGCCAGCAGTGACGGGGTGCGAGGCGGCTACACCTTC. This encodes CASSDGVRGGYTF. The variable domain in full, completed from reference TRBV2 and TRBJ1-2, reads EPEVTQTPSHQVTQMGQEVILRCVPISNHLYFYWYRQILGQKVEFLVSFYNNEISEKSEIFDDQFSVERPDGSNFTLKIRSTKLEDSAMYFCASSDGVRGGYTFGSGTRLTVV.

The genes are TRBV7-9 and TRBJ1-5; 10 bases line up with TRBD1. The CDR3 loop spans 14 amino acids. CDR1 and CDR2 from the germline V gene are SEHNR and FQNEAQ (reference sequence). The trim removed 5 bases at V and 4 bases at J, leaving 2 bases unmatched. The CDR3, as DNA: TGTGCCAGCAGCGGGACAGGGGTAAATCAGCCCCAGCATTTT. Translating gives CASSGTGVNQPQHF.

V and J are TRBV3-1 (or the pseudogene TRBV3-2) and TRBJ1-2; a possible D gene is TRBD1 (6 bases). The CDR3 totals 13 residues. Germline V gene data show CDR1 as LGHDT and CDR2 as YNNKEL (reference sequence). The V end lost 1 base, the J end lost 8 bases, and 11 bases lay between the germline ends. CDR3 sequence: CASSQGGALGYTF. CDR3 in DNA: TGTGCCAGCAGCCAAGGGGGGGCGCTGGGCTACACCTTC.

The chain has TRBV10-2 and TRBJ1-2; D gene ambiguous. The germline V gene has CDR1 WSHSY and CDR2 SAAADI. V was trimmed by 0 bases and J by 4 bases, leaving 12 bases between them. The CDR3 sequence is 15 residues long. The CDR3 DNA reads TGCGCCAGCAGTGAGTCGAAGGCAAAGGCCTATGGCTACACCTTC. Translation gives CASSESKAKAYGYTF.

The chain couples TRBV18 to TRBJ1-2, with 9 bases matching TRBD1. This CDR3 is 15 amino acids long. V shed 3 bases and J 7 bases; nucleotides not matched to a gene: 9. Germline CDR1 is KGHSH and CDR2 is LQKENI. This CDR3 is CASSPPGQGEVGYTF. Written as DNA, the CDR3 is TGTGCCAGCTCACCCCCGGGACAGGGTGAAGTTGGCTACACCTTC.

The chain employs TRBV5-8 and TRBJ1-1, with TRBD1 as a possible D gene (6 bases). Germline CDR1 is SGHTS and CDR2 is YDEGEE. The CDR3 is made up of 14 amino acids. V was shortened by 7 bases and J by 0 bases, with 13 bases between the two germline ends. The CDR3 coding sequence is TGTGCCAGCCCGGGGGGGCGAATGAACACTGAAGCTTTCTTT. Protein sequence: CASPGGRMNTEAFF.

A note on this clone: Additional DNA sequences in this sample encode the identical CDR3. The chain combines TRBV10-3 with TRBJ2-7; 12 bases align to TRBD1. From germline, CDR1 is ENHRY and CDR2 SYGVKD. V trimming: 2 bases; J trimming: 5 bases; junction bases outside the gene matches: 4. The CDR3 totals 15 residues. The CDR3 region has the DNA TGTGCCATCAGTGAGGGCGGGACAGGGGGCGACGAGCAGTACTTC. It translates to CAISEGGTGGDEQYF.

V gene TRBV6-2 or TRBV6-3 combines with J gene TRBJ2-7; D could derive from TRBD1 or TRBD2 (6 bases each). The length of the CDR3 is 13 residues. Germline values: CDR1 MNHEY, CDR2 SVGEGT. V lost 3 bases, J lost 7 bases, and 13 bases lay in between. The DNA for the CDR3 is TGTGCCAGCAGTTATTCCCGGGGGCAAGAGCAGTACTTC. Translating gives CASSYSRGQEQYF.

The chain carries TRBV2 and TRBJ2-5; 8 nucleotides line up with TRBD2. This CDR3 region has 12 residues. The V gene end was trimmed by 6 bases and the J gene end by 5 bases; junction bases not matched to a gene: 2. The germline V gene encodes CDR1 SNHLY and CDR2 FYNNEI. CDR3 nucleotide sequence: TGTGCCAGCAGGGGACTAGAGGAGACCCAGTACTTC. It translates to CASRGLEETQYF.

The V gene is TRBV27, the J gene TRBJ1-1, with TRBD1 matching over 7 bases. Trimming at V came to 6 bases and at J to 0 bases, leaving 10 bases not matched to a gene. This CDR3 comprises 16 residues. CDR1 and CDR2 from the germline V gene are MNHEY and SMNVEV (reference sequence). CDR3 in DNA: TGTGCCAGCAGCCACCGACAGGGTAACGTGAACACTGAAGCTTTCTTT. It translates to CASSHRQGNVNTEAFF.